A single sample is the source of the 12 T cell receptor beta chains below, sequenced in a study of CD8+ T cells in alopecia areata. Treatment denoted: oral pan-JAK inhibitor, 5-10 mg twice daily. Isolated RNA was reverse transcribed into cDNA used as the sequencing template. Only in-frame clones appear in the TCRdb table, and some are missing; sequencing was by immunoSEQ multiplex PCR. The sample has around 100,000 clones; about three fifths are singletons. The sequences come from CD8+ T cells sorted from blood, collected at week 24, from a patient treated with tofacitinib. These receptors all stem from a human donor with alopecia areata.

The chain couples TRBV18 to TRBJ2-7, with 8 bases lining up with TRBD1. The CDR3 is 15 residues long. With 3 bases clipped from V and 3 bases from J, the junction kept 7 bases outside the gene matches. Germline V CDR1 and CDR2: KGHSH, LQKENI. This chain's CDR3 is CASSPTDRVRYEQYF. CDR3 in DNA: TGTGCCAGCTCACCTACGGACAGGGTCCGCTACGAGCAGTACTTC.

This clone appeared a few times. V and J are TRBV5-4 and TRBJ1-2; D perhaps matches TRBD1 (6 bases). The CDR3 has 14 amino acids. The V and J ends lost 5 bases and 4 bases respectively, with 15 bases between them. Germline lookup yields CDR1 SGHNT and CDR2 YYREEE (reference sequence). CDR3 sequence (DNA): TGTGCCAGCAGAAACTCAGGGGAATTCTATGGCTACACCTTC. Its translation: CASRNSGEFYGYTF.

The V and J genes are TRBV11-2 and TRBJ2-3, with a possible D match to TRBD2 (6 bases). Germline CDR1 reads SGHAT; CDR2 reads FQNNGV. V lost 1 base and J lost 5, with 13 bases in between. The CDR3 has 15 residues. CDR3 sequence: CASSLVAGRVDTQYF. The CDR3 coding sequence is TGTGCCAGCAGCTTAGTCGCGGGGCGGGTAGATACGCAGTATTTT.

The rearrangement joins TRBV4-2 to TRBJ2-1; D gene unclear. Between the trimmed V and J ends, which lost 1 base and 8 bases, there was a span of 9 bases. This CDR3 is built from 13 residues. The germline gives CDR1 LGHNA, CDR2 YNFKEQ. The CDR3 DNA is TGTGCCAGCAGCCAAGCTAATATGTATGAGCAGTTCTTC. This gives the protein CASSQANMYEQFF.

This chain links TRBV30 with TRBJ1-6; D is undetermined. V was trimmed by 5 bases and J by 7 bases, leaving 9 bases between them. This CDR3 spans 12 amino acids. Germline V gene data show CDR1 as GTSNPN and CDR2 as SVGIG (reference sequence). CDR3 residues: CAWDDGNSPLHF. In DNA form, the CDR3 reads TGTGCCTGGGATGACGGGAATTCACCCCTCCACTTT. Using reference TRBV30 and TRBJ1-6 for the parts outside the CDR3, the full variable domain is SQTIHQWPATLVQPVGSPLSLECTVEGTSNPNLYWYRQAAGRGLQLLFYSVGIGQISSEVPQNLSASRPQDRQFILSSKKLLLSDSGFYLCAWDDGNSPLHFGNGTRLTVT.

The chain has TRBV27 and TRBJ2-3, with 10 bases fitting TRBD2. The CDR3 runs 19 residues. CDR1 is MNHEY and CDR2 is SMNVEV in the germline V gene (reference sequence). J was trimmed by 2 bases and V by 2 bases; bases with no gene match: 13. The CDR3 reads CASSLLAGEVIVDTDTQYF. In DNA form, the CDR3 reads TGTGCCAGCAGTTTACTAGCGGGGGAGGTAATCGTCGACACAGATACGCAGTATTTT.

The table lists this clone with a few counts. This chain uses TRBV27 with TRBJ2-7, with no clear D. Trimming left V 1 base short and J 3 bases short, with 13 bases between. The CDR3 is 15 residues long. Germline V gene sequence: CDR1 MNHEY, CDR2 SMNVEV (reference sequence). The CDR3 protein is CASSLWMGIDYEQYF. Here the CDR3 DNA reads TGTGCCAGCAGTTTATGGATGGGAATAGACTACGAGCAGTACTTC.

The rearrangement joins TRBV2 to TRBJ2-7; D unclear. V lost 5 bases and J 3 bases, leaving 17 bases between the germline ends. Germline CDR1 reads SNHLY; CDR2 reads FYNNEI. The CDR3 totals 15 residues. Here the CDR3 DNA reads TGTGCCAGCAGTACCTCGACCTTTACCAGCTACGAGCAGTACTTC. As protein: CASSTSTFTSYEQYF.

This sequence joins TRBV5-1 and TRBJ1-1; TRBD1 matches 7 bases. CDR3 length: 14 amino acids. CDR1 and CDR2 (germline): SGHRS, YFSETQ. V shed 4 bases and J 5 bases; nucleotides not matched to a gene: 8. CDR3 region: CASSLDRESTEAFF. The CDR3 DNA reads TGCGCCAGCAGCCTCGACAGGGAGAGTACTGAAGCTTTCTTT.

On this clone: Other nucleotide sequences in the sample specify the same CDR3. The V call is TRBV9, the J call TRBJ2-2; no clear D gene. The CDR3 runs to 13 residues. Trimming left V 0 bases short and J 7 bases short, with 7 bases between. In germline, CDR1 is SGDLS, CDR2 YYNGEE. The CDR3 nucleotides are TGTGCCAGCAGCGTAGGAGGCAGCGGGGAGCTGTTTTTT. Translation: CASSVGGSGELFF. Filled out from reference TRBV9 and TRBJ2-2, the complete variable domain reads DSGVTQTPKHLITATGQRVTLRCSPRSGDLSVYWYQQSLDQGLQFLIQYYNGEERAKGNILERFSAQQFPDLHSELNLSSLELGDSALYFCASSVGGSGELFFGEGSRLTVL.

This chain joins TRBV13 and TRBJ2-3; no firm D call. Trimming pared 1 base from V and 3 bases from J, leaving 11 bases between. Germline lookup yields CDR1 PRHDT and CDR2 FYEKMQ (reference sequence). This CDR3 spans 15 amino acids. CDR3 coding DNA: TGTGCCAGCAGCTTAGAGGCAGGCCAAACAGATACGCAGTATTTT. Translating gives CASSLEAGQTDTQYF.

This clone occurred once. The chain uses TRBV5-6 and TRBJ1-1; D uncertain. Trimming cost V 0 bases and J 8 bases, with 11 bases left between them. From germline, CDR1 is SGHDT and CDR2 YYEEEE. The CDR3 runs to 13 residues. For the CDR3, the DNA is TGTGCCAGCAGCTTGGTCCCCGCGAAAGAAGCTTTCTTT. Translating gives CASSLVPAKEAFF.